Listed here is a single T cell receptor beta chain. Its antigen remains unidentified. These data belong to a study of T cell responses to AZD1222 COVID-19 vaccine. At the level of the study: Investigators merged groups given second doses at roughly 4 or roughly 12 weeks.

This CDR3 has 15 amino acids. The trim removed 3 bases at V and 2 bases at J, leaving 4 bases unmatched. The V gene's germline CDR1 is MDHEN and CDR2 SYDVKM. Libraries were prepared by immunoSEQ multiplex PCR; TCRdb keeps only in-frame clonotypes and omits some of them. Here the sample spans about 100,000 clones, 70% to 90% being singletons. Study-wide points: Donor demographics were predominantly white British with a female majority; clonal diversity may be underestimated. The study found vaccine-associated CD4 TCRs spanning spike, dominant at 160-218 and 743-854.

The V and J genes are TRBV28 and TRBJ2-7, with 10 positions matching TRBD2. This TCR was sampled from an adult in good health. Sequences were derived from peripheral blood, sampled on day 0 of AZD1222 vaccination. CDR3 sequence reads: CASSLPSGGTYEQYF. In DNA, the CDR3 is TGTGCCAGCAGTTTGCCTAGCGGGGGCACCTACGAGCAGTACTTC.